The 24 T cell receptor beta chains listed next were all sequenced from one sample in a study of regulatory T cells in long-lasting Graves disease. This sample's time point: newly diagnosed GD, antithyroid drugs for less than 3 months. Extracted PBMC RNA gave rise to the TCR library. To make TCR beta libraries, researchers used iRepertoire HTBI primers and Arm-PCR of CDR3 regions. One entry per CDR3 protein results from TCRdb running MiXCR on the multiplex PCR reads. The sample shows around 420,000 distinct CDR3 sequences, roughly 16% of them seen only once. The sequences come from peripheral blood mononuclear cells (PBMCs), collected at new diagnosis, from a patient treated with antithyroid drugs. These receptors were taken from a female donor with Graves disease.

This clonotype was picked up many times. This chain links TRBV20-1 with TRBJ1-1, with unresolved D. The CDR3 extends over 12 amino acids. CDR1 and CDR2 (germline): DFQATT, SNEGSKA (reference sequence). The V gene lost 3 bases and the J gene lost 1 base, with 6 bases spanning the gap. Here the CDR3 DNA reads TGCAGTGCTAGTTTTCAGAACACTGAAGCTTTCTTT. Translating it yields CSASFQNTEAFF.

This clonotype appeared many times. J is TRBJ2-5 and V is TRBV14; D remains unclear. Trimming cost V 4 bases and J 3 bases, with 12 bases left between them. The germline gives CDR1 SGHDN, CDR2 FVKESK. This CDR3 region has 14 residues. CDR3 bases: TGTGCCAGCAGCCTCTTGACCGTGGAAGAGACCCAGTACTTC. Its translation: CASSLLTVEETQYF.

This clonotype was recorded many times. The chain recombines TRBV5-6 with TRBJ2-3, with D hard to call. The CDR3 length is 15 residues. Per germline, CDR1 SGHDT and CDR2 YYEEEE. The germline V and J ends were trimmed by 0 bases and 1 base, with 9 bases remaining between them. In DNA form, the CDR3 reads TGTGCCAGCAGCTTGGATGTGTCGCGCACAGATACGCAGTATTTT. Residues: CASSLDVSRTDTQYF.

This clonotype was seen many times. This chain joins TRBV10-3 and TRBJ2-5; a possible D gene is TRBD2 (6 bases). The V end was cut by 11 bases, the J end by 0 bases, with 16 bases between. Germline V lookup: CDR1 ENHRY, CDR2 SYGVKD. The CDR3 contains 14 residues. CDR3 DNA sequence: TGTGCCGCTCGGGGTGGAGGGTACCAAGAGACCCAGTACTTC. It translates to CAARGGGYQETQYF.

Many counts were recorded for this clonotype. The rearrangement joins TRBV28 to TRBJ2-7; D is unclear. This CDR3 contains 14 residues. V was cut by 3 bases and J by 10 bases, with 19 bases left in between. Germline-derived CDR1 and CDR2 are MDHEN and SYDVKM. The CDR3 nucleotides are TGTGCCAGCAGTTTTTCTACGGGCATGAAGCAACAGTACTTC. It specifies CASSFSTGMKQQYF.

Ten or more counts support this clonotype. CDR3 nucleotide sequence: TGCGCCAGCAGCCCCCGGCGGGGGCAGGAGGACATTCAGTACTTC. As protein: CASSPRRGQEDIQYF. This chain joins TRBV5-1 and TRBJ2-4, with D possibly TRBD2 on 7 matching bases. Looked up from germline, CDR1 is SGHRS and CDR2 is YFSETQ. The CDR3 is 15 amino acids. Trimming took off 4 bases at V and 8 bases at J, with 19 bases between the two ends.

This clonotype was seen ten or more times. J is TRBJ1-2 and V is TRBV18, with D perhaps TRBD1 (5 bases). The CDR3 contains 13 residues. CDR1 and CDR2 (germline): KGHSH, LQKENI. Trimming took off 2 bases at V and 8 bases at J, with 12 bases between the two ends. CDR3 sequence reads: CASSPEGAGGYTF. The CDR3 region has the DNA TGTGCCAGCTCACCAGAAGGGGCTGGCGGCTACACCTTC.

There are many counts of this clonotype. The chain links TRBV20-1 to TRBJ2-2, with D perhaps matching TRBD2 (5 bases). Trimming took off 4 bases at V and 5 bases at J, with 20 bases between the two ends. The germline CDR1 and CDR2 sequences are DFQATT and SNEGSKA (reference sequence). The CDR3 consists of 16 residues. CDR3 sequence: CSAIPGRRNRTGELFF. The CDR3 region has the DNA TGCAGTGCTATACCGGGTAGGAGGAATAGAACCGGGGAGCTGTTTTTT.

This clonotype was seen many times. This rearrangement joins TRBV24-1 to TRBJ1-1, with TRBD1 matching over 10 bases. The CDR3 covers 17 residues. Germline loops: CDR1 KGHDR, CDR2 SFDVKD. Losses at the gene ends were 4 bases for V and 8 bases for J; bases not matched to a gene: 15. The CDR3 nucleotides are TGTGCCACCAGTGAGTCGCCGGGACAGGGGCCGCGGACCGAAGCTTTCTTT. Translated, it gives CATSESPGQGPRTEAFF.

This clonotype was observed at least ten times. CDR3 coding DNA: TGTGCCAGCAGCCCCGGGACAGGGGGCGATCAGCCCCAGCATTTT. It codes for CASSPGTGGDQPQHF. The chain has TRBV3-1 and TRBJ1-5; 12 bases are a match to TRBD1. Germline V lookup: CDR1 LGHDT, CDR2 YNNKEL (reference sequence). This CDR3 has 15 amino acids. The V segment lost 4 bases and the J segment 5 bases; nucleotides outside the gene matches: 3.

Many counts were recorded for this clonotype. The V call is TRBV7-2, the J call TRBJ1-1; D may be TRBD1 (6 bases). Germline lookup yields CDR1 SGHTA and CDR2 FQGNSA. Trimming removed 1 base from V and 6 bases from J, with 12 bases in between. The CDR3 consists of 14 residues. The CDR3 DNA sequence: TGTGCCAGCAGCTTAGGCAGGGGCTCCGCTGAAGCTTTCTTT. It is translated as CASSLGRGSAEAFF.

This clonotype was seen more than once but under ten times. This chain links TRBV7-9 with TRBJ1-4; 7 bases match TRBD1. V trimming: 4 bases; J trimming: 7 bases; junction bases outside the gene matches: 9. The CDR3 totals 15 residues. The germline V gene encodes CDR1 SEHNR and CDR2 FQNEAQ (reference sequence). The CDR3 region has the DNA TGTGCCAGCAGCTCCGGTGAGGACAGGCCTGAAAAACTGTTTTTT. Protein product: CASSSGEDRPEKLFF.

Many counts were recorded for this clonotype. CDR3 nucleotides: TGCAGTGCCGTAGATGGCTACACCTTC. This codes for CSAVDGYTF. This chain links TRBV20-1 with TRBJ1-2; no reliable D call. CDR3 length: 9 residues. V lost 6 bases, J lost 6 bases, and 5 bases lay in between. CDR1 is DFQATT and CDR2 is SNEGSKA in the germline V gene (reference sequence).

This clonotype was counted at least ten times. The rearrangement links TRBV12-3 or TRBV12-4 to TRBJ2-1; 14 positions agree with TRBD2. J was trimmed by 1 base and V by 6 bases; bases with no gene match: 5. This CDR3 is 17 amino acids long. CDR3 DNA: TGTGCCAGCAGCTCGGGACTAGCGGGAGTTTCCTACAATGAGCAGTTCTTC. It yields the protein CASSSGLAGVSYNEQFF.

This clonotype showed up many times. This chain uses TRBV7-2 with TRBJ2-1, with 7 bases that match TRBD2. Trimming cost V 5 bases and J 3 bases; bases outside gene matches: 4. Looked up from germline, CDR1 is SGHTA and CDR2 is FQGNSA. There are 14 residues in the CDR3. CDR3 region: CASSARTSYNEQFF. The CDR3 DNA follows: TGTGCCAGCAGCGCCAGGACTAGCTACAATGAGCAGTTCTTC. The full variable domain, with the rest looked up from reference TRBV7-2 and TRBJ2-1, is GAGVSQSPSNKVTEKGKDVELRCDPISGHTALYWYRQSLGQGLEFLIYFQGNSAPDKSGLPSDRFSAERTGGSVSTLTIQRTQQEDSAVYLCASSARTSYNEQFFGPGTRLTVL.

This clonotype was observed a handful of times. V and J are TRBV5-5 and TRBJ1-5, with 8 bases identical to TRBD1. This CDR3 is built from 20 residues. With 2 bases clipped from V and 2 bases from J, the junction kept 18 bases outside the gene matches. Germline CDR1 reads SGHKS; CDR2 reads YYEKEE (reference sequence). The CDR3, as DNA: TGTGCCAGCAGCTTCACCTTACAGGGGGAGACCTTTTTGGGCAATCAGCCCCAGCATTTT. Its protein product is CASSFTLQGETFLGNQPQHF.

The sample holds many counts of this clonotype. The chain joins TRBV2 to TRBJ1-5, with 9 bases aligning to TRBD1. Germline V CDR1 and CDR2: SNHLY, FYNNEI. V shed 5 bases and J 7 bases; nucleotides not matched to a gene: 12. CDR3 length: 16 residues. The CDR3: CASSITGTGFNQPQHF. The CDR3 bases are TGTGCCAGCAGTATTACCGGGACAGGGTTTAACCAGCCCCAGCATTTT.

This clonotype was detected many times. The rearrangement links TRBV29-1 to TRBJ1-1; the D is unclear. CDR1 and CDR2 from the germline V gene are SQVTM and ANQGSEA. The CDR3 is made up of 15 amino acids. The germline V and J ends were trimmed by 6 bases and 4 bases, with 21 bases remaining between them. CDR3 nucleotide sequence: TGCAGCGTCGTCGACCGCCTACAGAGCGGCACTGAAGCTTTCTTT. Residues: CSVVDRLQSGTEAFF.

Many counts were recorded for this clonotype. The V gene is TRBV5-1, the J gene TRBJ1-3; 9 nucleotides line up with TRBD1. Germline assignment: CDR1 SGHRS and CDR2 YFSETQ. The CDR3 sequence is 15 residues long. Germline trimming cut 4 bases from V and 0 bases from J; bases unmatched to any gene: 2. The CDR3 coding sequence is TGCGCCAGCAGCATGGACAGGGGCTCTGGAAACACCATATATTTT. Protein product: CASSMDRGSGNTIYF.

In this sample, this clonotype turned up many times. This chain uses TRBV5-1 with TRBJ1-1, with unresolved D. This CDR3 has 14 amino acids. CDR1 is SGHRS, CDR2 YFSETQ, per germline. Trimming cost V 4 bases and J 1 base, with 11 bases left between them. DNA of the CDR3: TGCGCCAGCAGCCCCTTCGGGCAGAACACTGAAGCTTTCTTT. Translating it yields CASSPFGQNTEAFF.

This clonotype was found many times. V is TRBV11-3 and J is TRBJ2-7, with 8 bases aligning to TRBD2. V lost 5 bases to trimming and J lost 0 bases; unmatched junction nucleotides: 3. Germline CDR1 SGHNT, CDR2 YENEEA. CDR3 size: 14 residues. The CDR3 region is CASSPGGNSYEQYF. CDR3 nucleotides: TGTGCCAGCAGCCCGGGAGGGAACTCCTACGAGCAGTACTTC.

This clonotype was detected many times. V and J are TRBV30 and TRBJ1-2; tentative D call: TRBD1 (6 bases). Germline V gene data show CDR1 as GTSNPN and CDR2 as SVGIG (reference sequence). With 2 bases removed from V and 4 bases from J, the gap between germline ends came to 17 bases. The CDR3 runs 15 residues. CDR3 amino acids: CAWSRGHSVPYGYTF. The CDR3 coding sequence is TGTGCCTGGAGTCGGGGGCACTCTGTGCCCTATGGCTACACCTTC.

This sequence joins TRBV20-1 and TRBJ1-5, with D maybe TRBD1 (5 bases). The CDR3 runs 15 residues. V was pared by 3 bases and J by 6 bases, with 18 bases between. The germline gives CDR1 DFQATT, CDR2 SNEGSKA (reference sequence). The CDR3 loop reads CSARGGLGGFQPQHF. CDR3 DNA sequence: TGCAGTGCTAGGGGGGGTTTGGGGGGTTTTCAGCCCCAGCATTTT.

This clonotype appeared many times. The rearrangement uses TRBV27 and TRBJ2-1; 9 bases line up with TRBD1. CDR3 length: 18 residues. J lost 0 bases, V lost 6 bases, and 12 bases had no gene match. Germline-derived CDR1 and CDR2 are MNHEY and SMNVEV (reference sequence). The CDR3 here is CASRPNRDRVSSYNEQFF. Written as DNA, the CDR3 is TGTGCCAGCAGACCCAACCGGGACAGGGTGAGCTCCTACAATGAGCAGTTCTTC.